This TCR beta chain was identified during a study of T cells in Graves' hyperthyroidism and ophthalmopathy (dated by TCRdb to the late 2010s). For the study in its entirety: Peripheral blood samples were taken at initial diagnosis, before any treatment was given. To identify TCR V-J signatures that set the groups apart, the researchers used a discovery cohort of more than 95 patients, made up of 43 with Graves' ophthalmopathy and 57 with stable Graves' hyperthyroidism. An independent validation cohort of around 20 hyperthyroidism patients and approximately 16 patients who later progressed to ophthalmopathy tested prospective prediction of ophthalmopathy. The approximately 100 discovery patients were randomly split 7:3 into training and test sets. In several Graves' hyperthyroidism patients, the study also compared T-cell repertoires from thyroid tissue with T-cell repertoires from blood. After sampling, hyperthyroidism patients received methimazole starting at 30 mg daily, and ophthalmopathy patients received high-dose intravenous methylprednisolone. According to the paper, TCR Vbeta CDR3 sequencing was carried out on about 140 peripheral blood samples, which came from fewer than 50 ophthalmopathy, around 75 hyperthyroidism and approximately 17 progressor patients. Results the study describes overall, beyond this receptor: During validation, the model predicted progression to ophthalmopathy a median of approximately 6 months ahead of onset, with more than 60% sensitivity and 72.22% specificity. A 13 V-J signature model separated ophthalmopathy from stable hyperthyroidism, with around 90% sensitivity and just under 84% specificity in cross-validation and 80%/75% in testing. Most expanded thyroid clonotypes (frequency above 0.001) were also detected in blood, suggesting blood repertoires may reflect thyroid immune responses. No statistical method was used to set the sample size in advance, and investigators knew the group allocation.

Relative to germline, V is 5 bases shorter and J is 8 bases shorter, with 16 bases between their ends. The germline V gene supplies CDR1 SQVTM and CDR2 ANQGSEA. The CDR3 covers 12 residues, taking in both the cysteine and the phenylalanine. CDR3 DNA only is kept here, 36 bases in frame from base 1. This clonotype came up many times. Its antigen is not yet known. The input lacks base qualities; no much larger clone sits a single base away. Stable Graves' hyperthyroidism was defined as the absence of progression to ophthalmopathy over 18 months of follow-up. Hyperthyroidism patients were newly diagnosed, had a disease duration of under 2 months, and were aged 18 to 65 years. Any patient with an uncontrolled infection, another autoimmune disease, pregnancy or lactation was excluded. Diagnoses relied on clinical symptoms, serum thyroxine and TRAb, thyroid ultrasound and orbital computed tomography. Ficoll-Paque density gradient centrifugation was used to isolate PBMCs from under 11 ml of fresh peripheral blood. Trizol reagent was used to extract total RNA, and RNA quality was then checked on an Agilent 2100 Bioanalyzer.

TCR beta CDR3 regions were amplified from RNA transcripts. The first round of RT-PCR for the TCR CDR3 was performed with the HTBI primer set and the Qiagen OneStep RT-PCR kit. The libraries were constructed in a second round of multiplex PCR and then size-selected and purified. Sequencing of the libraries was done on an Illumina HiSeq2000 using paired-end 100 bp reads. Per the source publication's procedure: SOAPnuke was used to process the raw data, throwing out any read that contained adapters or uncalled bases, had a mean Phred below 15, or lacked an exact constant-primer or identifier match. COPE v1.2.5 was used to merge high-quality paired reads, and clonotypes were defined as unique nucleotide sequences. MiTCR v1.1 was used to align the clonotypes against IMGT TRBV, TRBD and TRBJ reference segments. Only V-J combinations with frequency above 0.0001, covering about 99% of repertoires, were analysed. A TCS score was defined as the ratio between F50 (clonal expansion) and ExV (chaos), using BLOSUM62-based TCRdist between CDR3 peptides within each V-J. Welch's t-statistics and random forest reduced some 510 V-J features to 10 to 15, which were used in a naive Bayes classifier (R e1071). The public reads were reanalyzed by TCRdb: fastp trimming at Q25, MiXCR alignment, in-frame beta chains only. One record per CDR3 amino acid sequence lists the most common genes and DNA. For this entry, the V and J calls and clone size follow TCRdb and not the study's own pipeline. The table for this sample lists about 96,000 distinct CDR3 sequences; 51% of them were counted only once. The ten largest clones represent roughly 26% of the sample.

The sequence derives from a woman aged 40 to 50 with Graves' hyperthyroidism. The sequence is built from TRBV29-1 and TRBJ2-7; the D gene is perhaps TRBD2, on 5 matching bases. Input material: blood. The DNA sequence follows: TGCAGCGTTTGGAGCAAGACTAACAAGCAGTACTTC. Its amino acids are CSVWSKTNKQYF.